The rows below give T cell receptor beta chains drawn from one sample of a study of post-analysis software for immune sequencing data. Using its own MiXCR run on the PCR reads, TCRdb lists one record per CDR3 protein. This sample has 650,000 to 850,000 distinct CDR3 sequences, with approximately 44% found just once. Sequencing was done on a sample of blood. The receptors derive from a girl aged 10-17 years with multiple sclerosis. CDR3s leave out the opening cysteine and the closing phenylalanine or tryptophan. The order of the fields is CDR3 length, V gene, clone size, J gene, CDR3 protein. Expanded clones are given a class, and other clones once, few, many or no size at all.

length: 12
V: TRBV7-2
size: few
J: TRBJ2-5
CDR3: ASSLWGSEETQY

length: 13
V: TRBV7-2
size: few
J: TRBJ2-3
CDR3: ASSTRLAGADTQY

length: 16
V: TRBV24-1
size: few
J: TRBJ2-1
CDR3: ATSDGGLAGGLANEQF

length: 15
V: TRBV6-2/TRBV6-3
size: -
J: TRBJ2-1
CDR3: ASSYKASGSSYNEQF

length: 13
V: TRBV29-1
size: -
J: TRBJ2-7
CDR3: SVEDQGVSGYEQY

length: 12
V: TRBV5-1
size: -
J: TRBJ2-7
CDR3: ASSGGSGGYEQY

length: 12
V: TRBV29-1
size: few
J: TRBJ2-5
CDR3: NLQAVWSGETQY

length: 13
V: TRBV18
size: -
J: TRBJ2-3
CDR3: ASSPRRGAQDTQY

length: 14
V: TRBV20-1
size: few
J: TRBJ2-7
CDR3: SARVLGGGGPHEQY

length: 13
V: TRBV9
size: few
J: TRBJ1-5
CDR3: ASSVDPWTNQPQH

length: 14
V: TRBV5-1
size: few
J: TRBJ2-7
CDR3: ASSLGLGQGAYEQY

length: 11
V: TRBV14
size: -
J: TRBJ1-2
CDR3: ASSPLRGGGYT

length: 13
V: TRBV7-8
size: -
J: TRBJ2-1
CDR3: ASSLLGRDDNEQF

length: 15
V: TRBV24-1
size: -
J: TRBJ2-1
CDR3: ATSDTSAPFQYNEQF

length: 11
V: TRBV9
size: few
J: -
CDR3: ASSPEGASEQY